The source of this T cell receptor (beta chain) is a study of T cell changes during pregnancy in multiple sclerosis (dated by TCRdb to between 2018 and 2021). Some background on the complete study: The study examined how the T cell repertoire changed over the course of pregnancy in women with multiple sclerosis.

The germline V gene (reference sequence) yields SEHNR for CDR1 and FQNEAQ for CDR2. The V end loses 0 bases and the J end loses 8 bases, and a stretch of 10 bases separates them. Its CDR3 holds 13 amino acids, cysteine through phenylalanine. The only DNA kept is the CDR3, 39 bases in frame from the first base. As to this clone: The target of this receptor is not known. There are no base qualities to consult, and no much larger clone falls within one base.

The library was obtained by the immunoSEQ multiplex PCR assay. TCRdb re-hosts the immuneACCESS table, in-frame sequences only. Its copies lack some clones; in the studies checked, an unresolved V gene accounts for under half of them, and the cause for the rest is not known. The sample profile shows under 95,000 clones; 80% to 95% of them were found once. Of the sample, more than 2% is held by the ten largest clones. Rearrangement joined TRBV7-9 to TRBJ1-2; D gene: possibly TRBD1, on 6 matching bases. The clonotype originates from a female donor with multiple sclerosis, enrolled in a pregnancy study. Specimen: peripheral blood, collected after pregnancy. The encoded CDR3 is CASSLAEQGGYTF. At the DNA level, the sequence is TGTGCCAGCAGCTTAGCTGAGCAGGGGGGCTACACCTTC. Extended through the reference TRBV7-9 and TRBJ1-2 proteins, this CDR3 yields the full variable domain: DTGVSQNPRHKITKRGQNVTFRCDPISEHNRLYWYRQTLGQGPEFLTYFQNEAQLEKSRLLSDRFSAERPKGSFSTLEIQRTEQGDSAMYLCASSLAEQGGYTFGSGTRLTVV.